The T cell receptor beta chain described here comes from a study of OX40 agonist ivuxolimab in advanced cancers. Study-wide results and limits: Those patients achieving a partial response at 0.1-3.0 mg/kg showed among the lowest clonal expansion.

A word on this clone: Its antigen remains unknown.

Assay: immunoSEQ multiplex PCR; the TCRdb copy retains only in-frame clones and omits some. The sample contains 50,000 to 65,000 clones, around nine tenths of which appear only once. Autoimmune disease history or systemic immunosuppression led to patient exclusion. Germline V gives CDR1 SGHTA, CDR2 FQGNSA. Trimming took 5 bases from V and 4 from J, leaving 17 bases between them. CDR3 length: 15 amino acids. J is TRBJ2-5 and V is TRBV7-2; tentatively, D is TRBD1 (5 bases). The receptor was derived from an adult with an advanced solid tumor such as melanoma, head and neck, liver or kidney cancer. This sample comprised CD4+ or CD8+ T cells sorted from blood, obtained in a trial of the OX40 agonist ivuxolimab. The CDR3 loop is CASSELQVYGETQYF. The CDR3 nucleotides read TGTGCCAGCAGCGAACTACAGGTATATGGAGAGACCCAGTACTTC. The full variable domain, rest sourced from reference TRBV7-2 and TRBJ2-5, is GAGVSQSPSNKVTEKGKDVELRCDPISGHTALYWYRQSLGQGLEFLIYFQGNSAPDKSGLPSDRFSAERTGGSVSTLTIQRTQQEDSAVYLCASSELQVYGETQYFGPGTRLLVL.